These T cell receptor beta chains were read from a single sample in a study of identical twins. One entry per CDR3 protein, called by TCRdb with MiXCR from the 5' RACE reads. The sample has fewer than 650,000 distinct CDR3 sequences; less than 9% are singletons. The data also belong to a second study, concerning yellow fever vaccine responses in identical twins.

Sequenced material: PBMCs. The receptors were sampled from a woman aged 18-29 years in good health. The CDR3 runs from the conserved cysteine through the conserved F or W. D genes are given only for firm matches. Clone size is not always given. Where it is, it says once, few, many or a class for expanded clones.

d_call	v_call	j_call	clone_size	cdr3_nt	cdr3_aa
-	TRBV14	TRBJ2-1	-	TGTGCCAGCAGCCAAGATACTGGGCGGGAAGAGCTGTTCTTC	CASSQDTGREELFF
TRBD2	TRBV20-1	TRBJ2-5	few	TGCAGTGCTCCCGGCGCGGGGGGGCGTTTTGGGACCCAGTACTTC	CSAPGAGGRFGTQYF
TRBD1	TRBV6-5	TRBJ1-1	many	TGTGCCACCGGACAGGGGGCAGGTGAAGCTTTCTTT	CATGQGAGEAFF
-	TRBV12-3/TRBV12-4	TRBJ1-6	-	TGTGCCAGCACCTGGGCTGATTCACCCCTCCACTTT	CASTWADSPLHF
-	TRBV12-3/TRBV12-4	TRBJ2-5	many	TGTGCCACCAAAATCGAACCGGGTGTGGGGAACCAAGAGACCCAGTACTTC	CATKIEPGVGNQETQYF
-	TRBV6-5	TRBJ1-6	few	TGTGCCAGCAGCTATGGACAGAGGAGCTATAATTCACCCCTCCACTTT	CASSYGQRSYNSPLHF
-	TRBV19	TRBJ2-2	few	TGTGCCAGTAGTATTTCCGGGACGAACACCGGGGAGCTGTTTTTT	CASSISGTNTGELFF
-	TRBV7-9	TRBJ2-1	many	TGTGCCAGCAGCTTGGGTAGGACAAGGGAAAATGAGCAGTTCTTC	CASSLGRTRENEQFF
TRBD2	TRBV7-6	TRBJ2-3	-	TGTGCCAGCAGCTTAAGATCCGGGGGGGCATTCACAGATACGCAGTATTTT	CASSLRSGGAFTDTQYF
-	TRBV5-1	TRBJ2-3	few	TGCGCCAGCAGCTTGCGGGAGCAGTTCTTAGATACGCAGTATTTT	CASSLREQFLDTQYF
-	TRBV7-9	TRBJ2-7	-	TGTGCCAGCAGCTCCGGAGCTGGGTACGAGCAGTACTTC	CASSSGAGYEQYF
-	TRBV7-6	TRBJ2-5	-	TGTGCCAGCAGCTTATTGTCGAGCGGACCTATAAAAGAGACCCAGTACTTC	CASSLLSSGPIKETQYF
-	TRBV7-9	TRBJ1-2	few	TGTGCCAGCAGCTTAACAGGGACGGGCTACACCTTC	CASSLTGTGYTF
TRBD2	TRBV29-1	TRBJ2-1	many	TGCAGCGTTCCATGGCGGACTAGCGGGAGTTTCCATGAGCAGTTCTTC	CSVPWRTSGSFHEQFF
TRBD1	TRBV9	TRBJ2-3	-	TGTGCCAGCAGCGTGGCCCCTTCGACAGGGGGACAAGATACGCAGTATTTT	CASSVAPSTGGQDTQYF